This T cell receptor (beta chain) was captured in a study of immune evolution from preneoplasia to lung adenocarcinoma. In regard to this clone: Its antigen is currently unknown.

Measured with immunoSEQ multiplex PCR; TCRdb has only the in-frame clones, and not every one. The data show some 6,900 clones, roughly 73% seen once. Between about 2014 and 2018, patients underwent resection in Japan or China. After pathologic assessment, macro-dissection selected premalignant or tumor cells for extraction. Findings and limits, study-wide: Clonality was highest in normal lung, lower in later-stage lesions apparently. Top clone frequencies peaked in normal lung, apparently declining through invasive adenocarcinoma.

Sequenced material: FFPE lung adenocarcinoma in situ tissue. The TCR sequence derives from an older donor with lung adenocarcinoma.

CDR3 sequence reads: CASSDQSVNSPLHF. The CDR3 DNA sequence: TGTGCCAGCAGTGATCAGTCGGTGAATTCACCCCTCCACTTT. V usage is TRBV2 and J usage is TRBJ1-6, with D hard to call. This CDR3 is 14 amino acids long. Per the germline V gene, CDR1 is SNHLY and CDR2 is FYNNEI. The V end was cut by 3 bases, the J end by 7 bases, with 10 bases between.